This T cell receptor beta chain comes out of a study of T cells in localized non-small cell lung cancer. The CDR3 length is 14 residues. Looked up from germline, CDR1 is SGDLS and CDR2 is YYNGEE. V dropped 0 bases and J dropped 6; count of bases not matched to a gene: 3. The assay was immunoSEQ multiplex PCR, and TCRdb's table has in-frame clones only and misses some. Here the sample spans about 33,000 clones, around three quarters being singletons. This clone has just one count. The chain is built from TRBV9 and TRBJ2-7; 10 nucleotides align to TRBD1. This receptor was obtained from a male donor aged 60 or over with stage III squamous cell lung carcinoma. Specimen: peripheral blood, collected before any cancer treatment. The CDR3 here is CASSVGDRGPEQYF. The DNA of the CDR3 is TGTGCCAGCAGCGTAGGGGACAGGGGCCCCGAGCAGTACTTC.